This T cell receptor (beta chain) was identified in a study of blood T cell repertoires in COVID-19. Study context: Samples taken during acute and convalescent COVID-19 were collected in the United States, Italy and Spain. T cells, B-cell-depleted T cells, or PBMCs provided the cDNA or gDNA that served as material.

About this clone itself: Additional DNA sequences in this sample encode the identical CDR3.

Germline CDR1 reads SGHTA; CDR2 reads FQGTGA. The CDR3 covers 14 residues. The V and J ends lost 5 bases and 4 bases, in that order; junction bases with no gene match: 6. Original data processing: Amplifying reference gene primers gave estimates of nucleated cell counts. Data came from immunoSEQ multiplex PCR; TCRdb stores just in-frame clones and leaves some out. D and trimming come from the DNA, and the V and J calls and clone size come from that table. The sample holds some 220,000 clones, about four fifths seen once. Material for sequencing was peripheral blood. This sequence originates from a woman in her 30s who had recovered from COVID-19. This sequence joins TRBV7-3 and TRBJ1-1, with TRBD1 matching over 8 bases. For the CDR3, the DNA is TGTGCCAGCAGCCCCGGACAGGGCGGCACTGAAGCTTTCTTT. It translates to CASSPGQGGTEAFF. Full variable domain (remainder filled in from reference TRBV7-3 and TRBJ1-1): GAGVSQTPSNKVTEKGKYVELRCDPISGHTALYWYRQSLGQGPEFLIYFQGTGAADDSGLPNDRFFAVRPEGSVSTLKIQRTERGDSAVYLCASSPGQGGTEAFFGQGTRLTVV.